The 26 T cell receptor beta chains below come from one sample, sequenced in a study of blood T cell repertoires in COVID-19. Sequenced by immunoSEQ multiplex PCR; TCRdb stores in-frame clones only, minus some. The repertoire holds 50,000 to 60,000 clones, with approximately 88% as singletons. The sequenced sample was peripheral blood. The receptor source for this set is a human donor in a cohort sampled during active COVID-19.

This chain links TRBV27 with TRBJ2-5, with D uncertain. There are 12 residues in the CDR3. Per the germline V gene, CDR1 is MNHEY and CDR2 is SMNVEV (reference sequence). Trimming shortened V by 6 bases and J by 3 bases, and 8 bases separated the two germline ends. The CDR3 nucleotides are TGTGCCAGCAGGGGCCCGAAAGAGACCCAGTACTTC. Amino acid sequence: CASRGPKETQYF.

The V and J genes are TRBV7-6 and TRBJ1-4; 10 bases agree with TRBD1. This CDR3 has 14 amino acids. Germline assignment: CDR1 SGHVS and CDR2 FNYEAQ. V trimming: 5 bases; J trimming: 8 bases; junction bases outside the gene matches: 5. The CDR3 DNA reads TGTGCCAGCAGCGGGCGGACAGGGGGAGAAAAACTGTTTTTT. Encoded protein: CASSGRTGGEKLFF.

The chain uses TRBV6-1 and TRBJ2-7, with D uncertain. The CDR3 contains 14 residues. Trimming removed 3 bases at V and 6 bases at J, with 15 bases between. Germline V gene lookup returns CDR1 MNHNS and CDR2 SASEGT. The CDR3 spells CASSEGTRWAEQYV. The CDR3 DNA follows: TGTGCCAGCAGTGAGGGTACTCGATGGGCCGAGCAGTACGTC.

The chain is built from TRBV30 and TRBJ1-1; 7 nucleotides align to TRBD1. Germline CDR1 GTSNPN, CDR2 SVGIG (reference sequence). V lost 3 bases to trimming and J lost 4 bases; unmatched junction nucleotides: 5. CDR3 length: 13 residues. CDR3 nucleotide sequence: TGTGCCTGGAGAGACAGGGTAATCACTGAAGCTTTCTTT. It yields the protein CAWRDRVITEAFF.

The chain couples TRBV19 to TRBJ1-2; D gene ambiguous. V lost 0 bases to trimming and J lost 8 bases, with 7 bases between them. The CDR3 length is 12 residues. The germline gives CDR1 LNHDA, CDR2 SQIVND (reference sequence). In DNA form, the CDR3 reads TGTGCCAGTAGTATAGAAGGGAGCGGCTACACCTTC. It is translated as CASSIEGSGYTF. Full variable domain (rest looked up from reference TRBV19 and TRBJ1-2): DGGITQSPKYLFRKEGQNVTLSCEQNLNHDAMYWYRQDPGQGLRLIYYSQIVNDFQKGDIAEGYSVSREKKESFPLTVTSAQKNPTAFYLCASSIEGSGYTFGSGTRLTVV.

The chain couples TRBV19 to TRBJ2-5; D is perhaps TRBD2 (6 bases). Trimming shortened V by 3 bases and J by 5 bases, and 16 bases separated the two germline ends. Looked up from germline, CDR1 is LNHDA and CDR2 is SQIVND (reference sequence). The CDR3 extends over 15 amino acids. The DNA of the CDR3 is TGTGCCAGTAGTATGGGCGGCGGGGCCCGTGAGACCCAGTACTTC. Translated: CASSMGGGARETQYF. Full variable domain (remainder filled in from reference TRBV19 and TRBJ2-5): DGGITQSPKYLFRKEGQNVTLSCEQNLNHDAMYWYRQDPGQGLRLIYYSQIVNDFQKGDIAEGYSVSREKKESFPLTVTSAQKNPTAFYLCASSMGGGARETQYFGPGTRLLVL.

J is TRBJ2-7 and V is TRBV2; D is possibly TRBD2 (6 bases). The V gene lost 5 bases and the J gene lost 2 bases, with 13 bases spanning the gap. The CDR3 has 14 amino acids. Germline loops: CDR1 SNHLY, CDR2 FYNNEI. The CDR3 DNA follows: TGTGCCAGCAGTAGGGAAGGAGGGACCTACGAGCAGTACTTC. This sequence encodes CASSREGGTYEQYF.

V is TRBV5-1 and J is TRBJ2-7; 8 positions agree with TRBD2. CDR1 is SGHRS, CDR2 YFSETQ, per germline. The CDR3 runs to 15 residues. Trimming removed 2 bases from V and 2 bases from J; junction bases left unmatched: 6. As DNA, the CDR3 is TGCGCCAGCAGCTTCCGGGGGGGGCTGGCCTACGAGCAGTACTTC. It is translated as CASSFRGGLAYEQYF.

CDR3 DNA: TGCGCCAGCAGTCCCTGGGGCCTAGCGGGAGGACATGAGCAGTTCTTC. This sequence encodes CASSPWGLAGGHEQFF. J is TRBJ2-1 and V is TRBV10-1, with 11 positions matching TRBD2. The CDR3 spans 16 residues. CDR1 is WNHNN, CDR2 SYGVQD, per germline (reference sequence). Trimming at V came to 5 bases and at J to 8 bases, leaving 11 bases not matched to a gene.

The genes are TRBV18 and TRBJ2-7, with D possibly being TRBD1 (7 bases). The germline V gene has CDR1 KGHSH and CDR2 LQKENI. This CDR3 has 14 residues. Between the trimmed V and J ends, which lost 3 bases and 3 bases, there was a span of 12 bases. In nucleotides, the CDR3 is TGTGCCAGCTCACCCGCAGGGGGACTCTACGAGCAGTACTTC. Translating it yields CASSPAGGLYEQYF.

The rearrangement links TRBV29-1 to TRBJ2-1; the D gene is possibly TRBD1 (6 bases). The CDR3 length is 12 residues. The V gene's germline CDR1 is SQVTM and CDR2 ANQGSEA. The V and J ends lost 7 bases and 6 bases respectively, with 13 bases between them. The CDR3: CSAPTTGNEQFF. CDR3 nucleotide sequence: TGCAGCGCGCCGACGACAGGCAATGAGCAGTTCTTC.

The rearrangement links TRBV5-1 to TRBJ2-7; 7 nucleotides align to TRBD2. The CDR3 is 14 residues long. The trim removed 4 bases at V and 3 bases at J, leaving 7 bases unmatched. Germline V CDR1 and CDR2: SGHRS, YFSETQ. The CDR3 loop is CASSTGAGVYEQYF. The CDR3 nucleotides are TGCGCCAGCAGCACTGGGGCGGGGGTCTACGAGCAGTACTTC.

This rearrangement joins TRBV9 to TRBJ2-2, with 7 bases fitting TRBD1. This CDR3 is 16 amino acids long. Per the germline V gene, CDR1 is SGDLS and CDR2 is YYNGEE. J was trimmed by 5 bases and V by 0 bases; bases with no gene match: 7. CDR3 bases: TGTGCCAGCAGCGTAGGCCTTTCGGGACAGACCGGGGAGCTGTTTTTT. Amino acid sequence: CASSVGLSGQTGELFF.

V gene TRBV6-5 combines with J gene TRBJ2-2; 10 bases map to TRBD2. V gave up 5 bases and J gave up 7 bases; unmatched junction bases: 7. CDR1 is MNHEY, CDR2 SVGAGI, per germline. The CDR3 runs 15 residues. CDR3 sequence: CASSTSGKGDGELFF. As DNA, the CDR3 is TGTGCCAGCAGTACTAGCGGGAAGGGGGACGGGGAGCTGTTTTTT.

The chain links TRBV19 to TRBJ2-7; 10 bases match TRBD1. The CDR3 totals 15 residues. V trimming: 5 bases; J trimming: 0 bases; junction bases outside the gene matches: 4. Germline CDR1 is LNHDA and CDR2 is SQIVND (reference sequence). The CDR3 region is CASSWGQGNSYEQYF. In DNA form, the CDR3 reads TGTGCCAGTAGTTGGGGACAGGGGAACTCCTACGAGCAGTACTTC.

CDR3 amino acids: CASSYSRDRPYEQYV. The CDR3 coding sequence is TGTGCCAGCAGTTACTCCCGGGACAGACCTTACGAGCAGTACGTC. The chain has TRBV6-5 and TRBJ2-7; 7 nucleotides agree with TRBD1. Trimming at V came to 0 bases and at J to 4 bases, leaving 6 bases not matched to a gene. The CDR3 spans 15 residues. Germline CDR1 MNHEY, CDR2 SVGAGI.

The chain has TRBV6-6 and TRBJ1-5, with D maybe TRBD1 (6 bases). V was cut by 2 bases and J by 5 bases, with 10 bases left in between. Germline V gene sequence: CDR1 MNHNY, CDR2 SVGAGI (reference sequence). The CDR3 sequence is 14 residues long. CDR3 sequence: CASSYRGKDQPQHF. CDR3 DNA: TGTGCCAGCAGTTACAGGGGGAAGGATCAGCCCCAGCATTTT.

The V and J genes are TRBV11-3 and TRBJ2-3; 11 bases fit TRBD2. CDR1 is SGHNT, CDR2 YENEEA, per germline. V gave up 2 bases and J gave up 0 bases; unmatched junction bases: 1. This CDR3 has 16 residues. DNA of the CDR3: TGTGCCAGCAGCTTACTAGCGGGGGGTAGCACAGATACGCAGTATTTT. Protein sequence: CASSLLAGGSTDTQYF.

The chain uses TRBV9 and TRBJ2-5, with 8 bases aligning to TRBD1. With V trimmed by 6 bases and J by 5 bases, 12 bases remained unmatched. The CDR3 has 15 amino acids. Germline V gene data show CDR1 as SGDLS and CDR2 as YYNGEE. The CDR3 DNA sequence: TGTGCCAGCAACAGGGCAGGGGGCTACGGGGAGACCCAGTACTTC. This sequence encodes CASNRAGGYGETQYF.

The CDR3 loop reads CASSLGGGTNEKLFF. The DNA of the CDR3 is TGTGCCAGCAGCCTTGGGGGGGGAACTAATGAAAAACTGTTTTTT. V gene TRBV7-9 combines with J gene TRBJ1-4; D perhaps matches TRBD1 (5 bases). The CDR3 is 15 residues long. With 5 bases removed from V and 1 base from J, the gap between germline ends came to 11 bases. The V gene's germline CDR1 is SEHNR and CDR2 FQNEAQ (reference sequence).

This rearrangement joins TRBV30 to TRBJ2-7; 7 bases agree with TRBD2. Trimming removed 4 bases from V and 3 bases from J; junction bases left unmatched: 9. The CDR3 runs to 14 residues. Germline V lookup: CDR1 GTSNPN, CDR2 SVGIG (reference sequence). CDR3 loop: CAWKNPRGVYEQYF. The CDR3, as DNA: TGTGCCTGGAAAAACCCCCGGGGGGTCTACGAGCAGTACTTC.

The V and J genes are TRBV11-2 and TRBJ2-5, with 12 positions matching TRBD2. This CDR3 has 16 amino acids. The germline gives CDR1 SGHAT, CDR2 FQNNGV. J lost 3 bases, V lost 5 bases, and 7 bases had no gene match. The CDR3 nucleotides read TGTGCCAGCAGCGCCGGGACTAGCGGGTGGGAAGAGACCCAGTACTTC. This codes for CASSAGTSGWEETQYF.

The chain has TRBV6-5 and TRBJ2-7; perhaps TRBD2 as D (6 bases). Per the germline V gene, CDR1 is MNHEY and CDR2 is SVGAGI. With 7 bases removed from V and 5 bases from J, the gap between germline ends came to 21 bases. This CDR3 region has 15 residues. In DNA, the CDR3 is TGTGCCAGCAAAGTGGGGGGATCCGTCACCGACGAGCAGTACTTC. The encoded protein is CASKVGGSVTDEQYF.

The V call is TRBV15, the J call TRBJ2-1; 14 bases map to TRBD2. CDR1 is LNHNV, CDR2 YYDKDF, per germline (reference sequence). CDR3 length: 18 residues. V gave up 0 bases and J gave up 5 bases; unmatched junction bases: 6. The CDR3 reads CATSRDGTSGSTDNEQFF. Written as DNA, the CDR3 is TGTGCCACCAGCAGAGATGGGACTAGCGGGAGCACGGACAATGAGCAGTTCTTC.

In its sample, this clone was seen once. The chain recombines TRBV11-1 with TRBJ2-7; TRBD2 matches at 10 bases. This CDR3 has 15 amino acids. CDR1 and CDR2 (germline): SGHAT, FQDESV (reference sequence). V shed 5 bases and J 2 bases; nucleotides not matched to a gene: 6. CDR3 amino acids: CASSLSSGGAYEQYF. The CDR3 DNA reads TGTGCCAGCAGCCTCTCTAGCGGGGGAGCCTACGAGCAGTACTTC.

This clone was observed a single time. The rearrangement uses TRBV4-3 and TRBJ2-1; 7 bases are a match to TRBD2. The CDR3 is made up of 18 amino acids. V lost 1 base and J lost 7; bases outside the gene matches: 16. Germline V lookup: CDR1 LGHNA, CDR2 YSLEER. CDR3 loop: CASSQAPVRGREENEQFF. CDR3 in DNA: TGCGCCAGCAGCCAAGCCCCGGTGCGCGGGAGAGAGGAGAATGAGCAGTTCTTC.